A single sample is the source of the 30 T cell receptor beta chains below, sequenced in a study of T cells in Graves' hyperthyroidism and ophthalmopathy. RNA transcripts served as the template for amplifying TCR beta CDR3 regions. The TCR CDR3 was amplified in a first-round RT-PCR using the HTBI primer set. One entry per CDR3 protein results from TCRdb running MiXCR on the multiplex PCR reads. This table holds around 440,000 distinct CDR3 sequences, 15% to 19% found once. Sequencing was done on a sample of blood. Every receptor here comes from a woman aged 18-29 years with Graves' hyperthyroidism.

This clonotype was observed many times. The chain employs TRBV7-9 and TRBJ1-1, with D possibly TRBD1 on 6 matching bases. The CDR3 runs 14 residues. V shed 4 bases and J shed 3 bases, with 12 bases lying between them. Germline-derived CDR1 and CDR2 are SEHNR and FQNEAQ (reference sequence). In DNA form, the CDR3 reads TGTGCCAGCAGCTGGGGGGGCGGGGACACTGAAGCTTTCTTT. Residues: CASSWGGGDTEAFF. Together with reference TRBV7-9 and TRBJ1-1, the CDR3 gives the full variable domain: DTGVSQNPRHKITKRGQNVTFRCDPISEHNRLYWYRQTLGQGPEFLTYFQNEAQLEKSRLLSDRFSAERPKGSFSTLEIQRTEQGDSAMYLCASSWGGGDTEAFFGQGTRLTVV.

This clonotype was observed at least ten times. The chain is built from TRBV6-5 and TRBJ1-2; TRBD1 matches at 7 bases. There are 15 residues in the CDR3. CDR1 is MNHEY and CDR2 is SVGAGI in the germline V gene. V gave up 0 bases and J gave up 3 bases; unmatched junction bases: 4. CDR3 in amino acids: CASSYSKQGDYGYTF. The CDR3 nucleotides are TGTGCCAGCAGTTACTCGAAGCAGGGGGACTATGGCTACACCTTC.

This clonotype showed up many times. This chain links TRBV3-1 with TRBJ2-5; 13 bases match TRBD2. Trimming took 4 bases from V and 3 from J; bases not matched to a gene: 5. The germline V gene encodes CDR1 LGHDT and CDR2 YNNKEL (reference sequence). The CDR3 contains 16 residues. Written as DNA, the CDR3 is TGTGCCAGCAGCCGCCTACTAGCGGGGGGGAAAGAGACCCAGTACTTC. It yields the protein CASSRLLAGGKETQYF.

This clonotype was picked up many times. The chain employs TRBV5-5 and TRBJ1-3; D not certain. Trimming took 0 bases from V and 3 from J, leaving 10 bases between them. CDR1 and CDR2 (germline): SGHKS, YYEKEE (reference sequence). The CDR3 totals 15 residues. CDR3 region: CASSLGPDFGNTIYF. The DNA of the CDR3 is TGTGCCAGCAGCTTGGGTCCGGATTTTGGAAACACCATATATTTT.

V and J are TRBV7-9 and TRBJ1-2, with 11 bases matching TRBD1. The length of the CDR3 is 15 residues. V dropped 5 bases and J dropped 6; count of bases not matched to a gene: 8. Germline-derived CDR1 and CDR2 are SEHNR and FQNEAQ (reference sequence). The CDR3 spells CASSMDRGLLNGYTF. The CDR3, as DNA: TGTGCCAGCAGCATGGACAGGGGGCTTCTCAATGGCTACACCTTC.

This clonotype was detected ten times or more. The V and J genes are TRBV20-1 and TRBJ2-5; D not certain. The CDR3 sequence is 12 residues long. Germline assignment: CDR1 DFQATT and CDR2 SNEGSKA (reference sequence). The CDR3 region is CAGRPSSETQYF. The CDR3 nucleotides read TGCGCCGGACGACCCTCATCGGAGACCCAGTACTTC.

This clonotype was found many times. V gene TRBV6-6 combines with J gene TRBJ2-1; no definite D call. Germline assignment: CDR1 MNHNY and CDR2 SVGAGI (reference sequence). The CDR3 spans 12 residues. V was shortened by 2 bases and J by 2 bases, with 1 base between the two germline ends. The CDR3 sequence: CASSYPYNEQFF. CDR3 in DNA: TGTGCCAGCAGTTACCCCTACAATGAGCAGTTCTTC.

This clonotype was detected many times. The chain links TRBV4-2 to TRBJ2-2; D possibly uses TRBD1 or TRBD2 (6 bases each). The germline CDR1 and CDR2 sequences are LGHNA and YNFKEQ. V was clipped by 4 bases and J by 4 bases, with 13 bases between them. The CDR3 runs 15 residues. CDR3: CASSRGAALTGELFF. CDR3 DNA: TGTGCCAGCAGCCGGGGGGCAGCTCTCACCGGGGAGCTGTTTTTT.

This clonotype was counted at least ten times. The chain couples TRBV15 to TRBJ2-1; TRBD2 is a possible D gene (6 bases). Germline CDR1 and CDR2: LNHNV and YYDKDF (reference sequence). The V gene lost 1 base and the J gene lost 7 bases, with 23 bases spanning the gap. The CDR3 length is 18 residues. Written as DNA, the CDR3 is TGTGCCACCAGCAGAGGCCCTCCCGGGACTGCATTTCGTAATGAGCAGTTCTTC. It encodes CATSRGPPGTAFRNEQFF.

In the case of this clonotype: Just one base apart from a much larger clone, this may be a read error. The genes are TRBV20-1 and TRBJ1-4; D gene unclear. The ends were cut back, 3 bases at V and 0 bases at J, with 11 bases in the middle. CDR3 length: 15 residues. Germline CDR1 and CDR2: DFQATT and SNEGSKA (reference sequence). CDR3 amino acids: CSASKSRATNEKLFF. In DNA, the CDR3 is TGCAGTGCTAGCAAGTCAAGGGCAACTAATGAAAAACTGTTTTTT.

This clonotype was counted once. With a much larger clone just one base away, this may be a read error. This chain's CDR3 is CASRRTRDGGRYGYTF. CDR3 sequence (DNA): TGTGCCAGCAGGCGAACCCGGGACGGGGGACGCTATGGCTACACCTTC. The V gene is TRBV12-3 or TRBV12-4, the J gene TRBJ1-2, with D perhaps TRBD1 (5 bases). Trimming left V 6 bases short and J 4 bases short, with 21 bases between. The CDR3 extends over 16 amino acids.

This clonotype appeared many times. The chain carries TRBV15 and TRBJ1-5; D remains ambiguous. Germline V gene data show CDR1 as LNHNV and CDR2 as YYDKDF (reference sequence). V was shortened by 6 bases and J by 4 bases, with 10 bases between the two germline ends. The CDR3 totals 13 residues. The CDR3 reads CATRSVSNQPQHF. CDR3 DNA sequence: TGTGCCACCAGAAGTGTGTCGAATCAGCCCCAGCATTTT. The variable domain in full, completed from reference TRBV15 and TRBJ1-5, reads DAMVIQNPRYQVTQFGKPVTLSCSQTLNHNVMYWYQQKSSQAPKLLFHYYDKDFNNEADTPDNFQSRRPNTSFCFLDIRSPGLGDTAMYLCATRSVSNQPQHFGDGTRLSIL.

This clonotype was counted many times. This chain joins TRBV15 and TRBJ1-1, with no clear D. V lost 0 bases to trimming and J lost 5 bases, with 16 bases between them. The CDR3 is made up of 16 amino acids. Germline CDR1 reads LNHNV; CDR2 reads YYDKDF (reference sequence). The DNA of the CDR3 is TGTGCCACCAGCAGAGATCGAAGAGGCCTTCTTACTGAAGCTTTCTTT. As protein: CATSRDRRGLLTEAFF. Full variable domain (remainder filled in from reference TRBV15 and TRBJ1-1): DAMVIQNPRYQVTQFGKPVTLSCSQTLNHNVMYWYQQKSSQAPKLLFHYYDKDFNNEADTPDNFQSRRPNTSFCFLDIRSPGLGDTAMYLCATSRDRRGLLTEAFFGQGTRLTVV.

This clonotype has at least ten counts. The rearrangement joins TRBV16 to TRBJ1-6; TRBD1 is a possible D gene (5 bases). Germline CDR1 reads KGHSY; CDR2 reads FQNENV. V was shortened by 0 bases and J by 10 bases, with 10 bases between the two germline ends. The CDR3 is 14 amino acids. The CDR3 nucleotides read TGTGCCAGCAGCCAATCACCGGGGGACTCACCCCTCCACTTT. It translates to CASSQSPGDSPLHF.

This clonotype was observed many times. The V and J genes are TRBV5-1 and TRBJ2-3, with 13 positions matching TRBD2. The CDR3 sequence is 17 residues long. Germline lookup yields CDR1 SGHRS and CDR2 YFSETQ. With V trimmed by 8 bases and J by 6 bases, 15 bases remained unmatched. CDR3 region: CASWKGLAGVSGDTQYF. In DNA, the CDR3 is TGCGCCAGTTGGAAAGGACTAGCGGGAGTGAGTGGGGATACGCAGTATTTT. Variable domain in full (rest from reference TRBV5-1 and TRBJ2-3): KAGVTQTPRYLIKTRGQQVTLSCSPISGHRSVSWYQQTPGQGLQFLFEYFSETQRNKGNFPGRFSGRQFSNSRSEMNVSTLELGDSALYLCASWKGLAGVSGDTQYFGPGTRLTVL.

This clonotype was recorded a few times. This chain joins TRBV7-8 and TRBJ2-1; 12 bases line up with TRBD2. V lost 3 bases, J lost 7 bases, and 4 bases stayed unmatched. CDR3 length: 15 residues. Germline V gene lookup returns CDR1 SGHVS and CDR2 FQNEAQ. The DNA of the CDR3 is TGTGCCAGCAGCTTCCCTAGCGGGAGGGCTAATGAGCAGTTCTTC. Translation gives CASSFPSGRANEQFF.

This clonotype was observed a handful of times. The chain has TRBV4-2 and TRBJ2-7; D gene uncertain. The V and J ends lost 0 bases and 4 bases respectively, with 13 bases between them. Looked up from germline, CDR1 is LGHNA and CDR2 is YNFKEQ. The CDR3 contains 15 residues. The CDR3 DNA sequence: TGTGCCAGCAGCCAAGACCCCGGGCCGGGTTACGAGCAGTACTTC. This codes for CASSQDPGPGYEQYF.

Note on this clonotype: A read error may be the cause here, since a much bigger clone is one base away. V gene TRBV20-1 combines with J gene TRBJ2-1; a weak D match, TRBD2 (6 bases). Germline assignment: CDR1 DFQATT and CDR2 SNEGSKA (reference sequence). The CDR3 totals 16 residues. The CDR3 region has the DNA TGCGGTGCTAGAGATTCCGACGGGAGATCCTACAATGAGCAGTTCTTC. Translating it yields CGARDSDGRSYNEQFF.

This clonotype appeared a few times. This rearrangement joins TRBV13 to TRBJ2-7; 12 bases are shared with TRBD2. This CDR3 has 16 amino acids. The germline gives CDR1 PRHDT, CDR2 FYEKMQ (reference sequence). J gave up 4 bases and V 5 bases, and 9 bases lay outside the gene matches. The CDR3 loop is CASSRRLAGALYEQYF. As DNA, the CDR3 is TGTGCCAGCAGCCGACGACTAGCGGGAGCTCTGTACGAGCAGTACTTC.

The table lists this clonotype with many counts. The V call is TRBV7-9, the J call TRBJ2-7, with 7 bases that match TRBD1. After removal of 4 bases from V and 0 bases from J, the junction contained 6 bases not matched to a gene. This CDR3 is 15 amino acids long. Looked up from germline, CDR1 is SEHNR and CDR2 is FQNEAQ (reference sequence). CDR3 in DNA: TGTGCCAGCAGCTCCTCCGGGACAGCCTCCTACGAGCAGTACTTC. This encodes CASSSSGTASYEQYF.

This clonotype was recorded many times. The CDR3 is CATSSQDRGGDQPQHF. As DNA, the CDR3 is TGTGCCACCTCTTCTCAAGACAGGGGGGGCGATCAGCCCCAGCATTTT. The V and J genes are TRBV10-3 and TRBJ1-5; TRBD1 matches 9 bases. V dropped 10 bases and J dropped 5; count of bases not matched to a gene: 15. CDR1 ENHRY and CDR2 SYGVKD come from the germline V gene. The CDR3 has 16 amino acids.

This clonotype was seen many times. This chain's CDR3 is CASSGLGRVIYEQYF. CDR3 coding DNA: TGTGCCAGCAGCGGTCTGGGCAGGGTGATCTACGAGCAGTACTTC. The V and J genes are TRBV6-1 and TRBJ2-7; D perhaps matches TRBD1 (5 bases). The CDR3 is made up of 15 amino acids. CDR1 and CDR2 (germline): MNHNS, SASEGT. V was clipped by 6 bases and J by 3 bases, with 18 bases between them.

This clonotype was detected a few times. The V and J genes are TRBV11-3 and TRBJ2-1, with TRBD2 matching 8 bases. Germline CDR1 reads SGHNT; CDR2 reads YENEEA. Losses at the gene ends were 1 base for V and 7 bases for J; bases not matched to a gene: 6. The CDR3 has 15 amino acids. The CDR3 protein is CASSLGVAGPNEQFF. For the CDR3, the DNA is TGTGCCAGCAGCTTAGGGGTAGCGGGGCCAAATGAGCAGTTCTTC.

The table lists this clonotype with many counts. The CDR3 DNA follows: TGTGCCATCAGTGAGGGACGGGAAAACGAGCCCCAGCATTTT. This codes for CAISEGRENEPQHF. The V gene is TRBV10-3, the J gene TRBJ1-5, with D unclear. Germline V gene lookup returns CDR1 ENHRY and CDR2 SYGVKD. The V end lost 2 bases, the J end lost 8 bases, and 13 bases lay between the germline ends. This CDR3 contains 14 residues.

This clonotype has ten or more counts. The chain has TRBV6-5 and TRBJ1-2, with TRBD1 matching over 9 bases. The CDR3 is 14 residues long. J gave up 4 bases and V 2 bases, and 2 bases lay outside the gene matches. Per germline, CDR1 MNHEY and CDR2 SVGAGI. CDR3 bases: TGTGCCAGCAGTTACACGACAGGGGGCTATGGCTACACCTTC. Translation: CASSYTTGGYGYTF.

This clonotype showed up many times. The rearrangement joins TRBV25-1 to TRBJ2-3, with D uncertain. V dropped 1 base and J dropped 2 bases, with 7 bases sitting between them. This CDR3 is built from 14 residues. Germline values: CDR1 MGHDK, CDR2 SYGVNS. CDR3 loop: CASSELGSTDTQYF. DNA of the CDR3: TGTGCCAGCAGTGAATTGGGATCCACAGATACGCAGTATTTT.

This clonotype was recorded at least ten times. The CDR3 region is CASRPGPGEVGGYTF. CDR3 DNA sequence: TGTGCCAGCCGACCTGGGCCGGGGGAAGTAGGTGGCTACACCTTC. This chain connects TRBV6-1 to TRBJ1-2; possible D gene TRBD1, 5 bases. The CDR3 is 15 residues long. Trimming left V 8 bases short and J 7 bases short, with 23 bases between. Germline V gene sequence: CDR1 MNHNS, CDR2 SASEGT.

Worth noting for this clonotype: A read error may account for a junction end that differs from germline. V usage is TRBV6-9 and J usage is TRBJ2-3; D not certain. The V gene's germline CDR1 is MNHGY and CDR2 SVAAGI. The CDR3 contains 12 residues. The CDR3 region is CASSDDTDTQYF. In nucleotides, the CDR3 is TGCGCCAGCAGTGATGACACAGATACGCAGTATTTT.

In this sample, this clonotype turned up many times. This chain joins TRBV3-1 and TRBJ2-7; D is ambiguous. Germline V gives CDR1 LGHDT, CDR2 YNNKEL (reference sequence). The CDR3 length is 17 residues. Deletions cut 1 base from V and 0 bases from J, with 16 bases between. The CDR3 DNA reads TGTGCCAGCAGCCAAGGCTCTATAACAGCTTACTCCTACGAGCAGTACTTC. Its protein product is CASSQGSITAYSYEQYF.

This clonotype was counted ten times or more. The rearrangement links TRBV6-1 to TRBJ2-1; D is unresolved. The CDR3 loop spans 14 amino acids. Germline V gene data show CDR1 as MNHNS and CDR2 as SASEGT. Trimming removed 0 bases at V and 7 bases at J, with 10 bases between. The DNA for the CDR3 is TGTGCCAGCAGTGAAGCGGGAAGTCTGAATGAGCAGTTCTTC. It is translated as CASSEAGSLNEQFF.